The 26 T cell receptor beta chains given below trace back to one sample, sequenced in a study of identical twins. TCRdb passed the 5' RACE reads through MiXCR, listing each CDR3 protein once. The repertoire includes more than 400,000 distinct CDR3 sequences, roughly 15% of them detected once, and about 0.47% sits in the top ten. These records were also assigned to another study, of yellow fever vaccine responses in identical twins.

Sequencing was done on a sample of CD4+ T cells sorted from blood. These receptors were collected from a woman in her late teens or twenties in good health.

This clonotype appeared a few times. The chain carries TRBV5-1 and TRBJ1-1; 7 nucleotides match TRBD1. V shed 4 bases, J shed 5 bases, and the junction held 11 bases outside the gene matches. The germline V gene has CDR1 SGHRS and CDR2 YFSETQ. The CDR3 sequence is 15 residues long. CDR3 nucleotides: TGCGCCAGCAGCGGCCTGACAGGGAAAGGAACTGAAGCTTTCTTT. Encoded protein: CASSGLTGKGTEAFF.

This clonotype was seen only a few times. The rearrangement links TRBV3-1 to TRBJ1-2; 8 nucleotides align to TRBD1. The CDR3 is made up of 20 amino acids. Germline values: CDR1 LGHDT, CDR2 YNNKEL (reference sequence). The V gene end was trimmed by 5 bases and the J gene end by 4 bases; junction bases not matched to a gene: 24. The CDR3 DNA sequence: TGTGCCAGCAGCGCTCGACCAGGTGGACAGGGACTCCATACACCCTATGGCTACACCTTC. Its protein is CASSARPGGQGLHTPYGYTF.

This chain joins TRBV14 and TRBJ2-2, with 8 bases matching TRBD1. The CDR3 covers 16 residues. Per germline, CDR1 SGHDN and CDR2 FVKESK. Trimming removed 5 bases from V and 6 bases from J; junction bases left unmatched: 11. CDR3 protein: CASSAQGARGSGELFF. CDR3 DNA sequence: TGTGCCAGCAGCGCTCAGGGGGCTCGAGGCTCCGGGGAGCTGTTTTTT.

In its sample, this clonotype was seen a few times. J is TRBJ2-7 and V is TRBV7-3; tentatively, D is TRBD1 (5 bases). This CDR3 has 13 residues. The germline V gene encodes CDR1 SGHTA and CDR2 FQGTGA. V lost 0 bases to trimming and J lost 5 bases, with 8 bases between them. Here the CDR3 reads CASSLTFRDEQYF. The CDR3 nucleotides are TGTGCCAGCAGCTTAACGTTCAGGGACGAGCAGTACTTC.

This clonotype was seen only a few times. CDR3 sequence: CASSQDAIDGNTIYF. CDR3 in DNA: TGTGCCAGCAGCCAAGATGCGATCGACGGAAACACCATATATTTT. The chain recombines TRBV7-9 with TRBJ1-3; D unclear. Looked up from germline, CDR1 is SEHNR and CDR2 is FQNEAQ (reference sequence). Trimming removed 5 bases at V and 4 bases at J, with 15 bases between. The CDR3 consists of 15 residues.

This sequence joins TRBV19 and TRBJ2-1; 9 positions agree with TRBD2. The CDR3 contains 16 residues. V lost 3 bases and J lost 7; bases outside the gene matches: 10. CDR1 and CDR2 (germline): LNHDA, SQIVND (reference sequence). In nucleotides, the CDR3 is TGTGCCAGTAGTATGGTCGGGCTAGCGGGGATTAATGAGCAGTTCTTC. As protein: CASSMVGLAGINEQFF.

Here the CDR3 reads CASSLSGPAYNEQFF. The CDR3 DNA reads as TGTGCCAGCAGCCTAAGCGGACCTGCCTACAATGAGCAGTTCTTC. This rearrangement joins TRBV7-6 to TRBJ2-1; maybe TRBD2 (5 bases). CDR3 length: 15 residues. Trimming removed 5 bases at V and 2 bases at J, with 13 bases between. CDR1 is SGHVS and CDR2 is FNYEAQ in the germline V gene.

The gene calls are TRBV28 and TRBJ2-4; D gene uncertain. CDR1 is MDHEN and CDR2 is SYDVKM in the germline V gene. The germline V and J ends were trimmed by 2 bases and 0 bases, with 11 bases remaining between them. This CDR3 contains 16 residues. CDR3 amino acids: CASSLLSGVAKNIQYF. Written as DNA, the CDR3 is TGTGCCAGCAGTTTACTTAGTGGAGTAGCCAAAAACATTCAGTACTTC.

This clonotype was counted between two and nine times. The chain joins TRBV27 to TRBJ2-2, with 8 bases aligning to TRBD2. The V gene's germline CDR1 is MNHEY and CDR2 SMNVEV (reference sequence). There are 17 residues in the CDR3. V lost 3 bases and J lost 0; bases outside the gene matches: 6. CDR3 in DNA: TGTGCCAGCAGTTTCAATGTACTAGCGGCGAACACCGGGGAGCTGTTTTTT. This translates into CASSFNVLAANTGELFF.

There are a few counts of this clonotype. Here the CDR3 reads CASSPSAPQGEQFF. The CDR3 DNA is TGTGCCAGCAGCCCCTCTGCCCCTCAGGGGGAGCAGTTCTTC. V is TRBV5-5 and J is TRBJ2-1; maybe TRBD1 (6 bases). Trimming stripped 4 bases from V and 10 bases from J, with 18 bases between. The length of the CDR3 is 14 residues. Germline CDR1 SGHKS, CDR2 YYEKEE (reference sequence).

A few counts support this clonotype. The chain has TRBV10-2 and TRBJ1-5, with D unclear. Per the germline V gene, CDR1 is WSHSY and CDR2 is SAAADI. V was clipped by 3 bases and J by 10 bases, with 13 bases between them. The CDR3 sequence is 13 residues long. DNA for the CDR3: TGCGCCAGCAGTGATCCCAGTCGGGGTCCCCAGCATTTT. As protein: CASSDPSRGPQHF.

At least ten counts were recorded for this clonotype. The V and J genes are TRBV24-1 and TRBJ2-1; tentative D call: TRBD1 (5 bases). Germline V CDR1 and CDR2: KGHDR, SFDVKD. This CDR3 contains 11 residues. Trimming took off 10 bases at V and 3 bases at J, with 6 bases between the two ends. The CDR3 reads CATQGYNEQFF. CDR3 DNA sequence: TGTGCCACTCAGGGCTACAATGAGCAGTTCTTC.

This clonotype was seen a handful of times. The V call is TRBV20-1, the J call TRBJ2-2; perhaps TRBD2 as D (6 bases). Looked up from germline, CDR1 is DFQATT and CDR2 is SNEGSKA (reference sequence). With 1 base removed from V and 6 bases from J, the gap between germline ends came to 9 bases. The CDR3 spans 13 residues. As DNA, the CDR3 is TGCAGTGCTAGAGGACTAGAGCCCGGGGAGCTGTTTTTT. Translated: CSARGLEPGELFF.

Only a few counts were recorded for this clonotype. The V and J genes are TRBV20-1 and TRBJ2-5; the D gene is possibly TRBD2 (6 bases). The germline V gene encodes CDR1 DFQATT and CDR2 SNEGSKA (reference sequence). The germline V and J ends were trimmed by 1 base and 0 bases, with 12 bases remaining between them. The CDR3 consists of 15 residues. Written as DNA, the CDR3 is TGCAGTGCTAGAGTCGCGGGACTTTACCAAGAGACCCAGTACTTC. This codes for CSARVAGLYQETQYF.

The sample holds a few counts of this clonotype. The V and J genes are TRBV6-5 and TRBJ1-1; D remains unclear. Per the germline V gene, CDR1 is MNHEY and CDR2 is SVGAGI. Trimming took off 0 bases at V and 0 bases at J, with 8 bases between the two ends. The CDR3 has 15 residues. The CDR3 nucleotides are TGTGCCAGCAGTTACTCGCGGGGAGTGAACACTGAAGCTTTCTTT. This translates into CASSYSRGVNTEAFF.

V and J are TRBV20-1 and TRBJ2-5; D unresolved. The CDR3 runs to 13 residues. In germline, CDR1 is DFQATT, CDR2 SNEGSKA (reference sequence). Trimming pared 1 base from V and 1 base from J, leaving 7 bases between. CDR3 loop: CSARALFQETQYF. In nucleotides, the CDR3 is TGCAGTGCTAGAGCCCTGTTCCAAGAGACCCAGTACTTC.

This clonotype occurred a few times. The chain links TRBV12-3 or TRBV12-4 to TRBJ2-7, with TRBD2 matching over 9 bases. V gave up 7 bases and J gave up 6 bases; unmatched junction bases: 13. CDR3 length: 15 amino acids. The CDR3 spells CASTLVASGIREQYF. The CDR3 nucleotides are TGTGCCAGCACCCTTGTGGCTAGCGGGATACGCGAGCAGTACTTC.

In this sample, this clonotype turned up a few times. CDR3 loop: CASSGAGVPDTQYF. CDR3 sequence (DNA): TGCGCCAGCTCGGGGGCGGGAGTTCCAGATACGCAGTATTTT. The chain recombines TRBV4-1 with TRBJ2-3; a possible D gene is TRBD2 (7 bases). V was shortened by 8 bases and J by 4 bases, with 16 bases between the two germline ends. The germline CDR1 and CDR2 sequences are MGHRA and YSYEKL. The CDR3 has 14 residues.

This clonotype was found a few times. V usage is TRBV4-1 and J usage is TRBJ1-1; 7 bases are a match to TRBD1. J was trimmed by 12 bases and V by 5 bases; bases with no gene match: 12. CDR3 length: 13 residues. The germline gives CDR1 MGHRA, CDR2 YSYEKL. CDR3: CASSETNGDRTFF. The CDR3 DNA reads as TGCGCCAGCAGCGAGACGAATGGGGACAGAACTTTCTTT.

The gene calls are TRBV4-1 and TRBJ1-5, with D uncertain. V was cut by 0 bases and J by 7 bases, with 13 bases left in between. The germline V gene encodes CDR1 MGHRA and CDR2 YSYEKL. This CDR3 has 15 amino acids. DNA of the CDR3: TGCGCCAGCAGCCAAGACTTATTGGCTGGGCAGCCCCAGCATTTT. Protein product: CASSQDLLAGQPQHF.

This clonotype was seen a few times. The chain combines TRBV2 with TRBJ2-2, with D uncertain. V was clipped by 6 bases and J by 4 bases, with 15 bases between them. Germline V gene lookup returns CDR1 SNHLY and CDR2 FYNNEI. The CDR3 has 15 residues. The CDR3 DNA sequence: TGTGCCAGCAGCCCCCAGCGACAAAGCACCGGGGAGCTGTTTTTT. Its translation: CASSPQRQSTGELFF.

This clonotype turned up a few times. This chain uses TRBV7-6 with TRBJ2-3; D uncertain. This CDR3 has 19 amino acids. V was trimmed by 4 bases and J by 1 base, leaving 24 bases between them. Looked up from germline, CDR1 is SGHVS and CDR2 is FNYEAQ. The DNA for the CDR3 is TGTGCCAGCAGCTCCGAGGATGGGCTTAGGGTGTGGGGCACAGATACGCAGTATTTT. Protein product: CASSSEDGLRVWGTDTQYF.

The rearrangement links TRBV7-2 to TRBJ2-7, with 7 bases fitting TRBD1. From germline, CDR1 is SGHTA and CDR2 FQGNSA. V shed 3 bases, J shed 1 base, and the junction held 9 bases outside the gene matches. The CDR3 totals 16 residues. CDR3 loop: CASSLGTDRTSYEQYV. The DNA of the CDR3 is TGTGCCAGCAGCTTGGGCACGGACAGGACTTCCTACGAGCAGTACGTC.

This clonotype was seen a few times. CDR3 nucleotides: TGTGCCAGCAGTGACCAGGGACCCATAGGCCCGGCGGCCCTCCACTTT. Translation gives CASSDQGPIGPAALHF. The chain couples TRBV2 to TRBJ1-6; a possible D gene is TRBD1 (5 bases). The CDR3 is made up of 16 amino acids. Trimming shortened V by 3 bases and J by 14 bases, and 23 bases separated the two germline ends. Looked up from germline, CDR1 is SNHLY and CDR2 is FYNNEI.

This clonotype has just a few counts. The V call is TRBV5-1, the J call TRBJ2-1; TRBD2 matches 8 bases. The CDR3 is 14 residues long. V lost 4 bases and J lost 7; bases outside the gene matches: 7. From germline, CDR1 is SGHRS and CDR2 YFSETQ. The CDR3 DNA sequence: TGCGCCAGCAGCCCCCCGGGGGGGGGGAATGAGCAGTTCTTC. This translates into CASSPPGGGNEQFF.

Regarding this clonotype: One junction end does not reproduce the germline sequence, and a read error may be involved. V usage is TRBV3-1 and J usage is TRBJ2-1; 10 bases map to TRBD2. Germline loops: CDR1 LGHDT, CDR2 YNNKEL (reference sequence). This CDR3 is built from 13 residues. The CDR3 nucleotides read TGTGCCAGCAGCCACTTAGCGGGAGGACCGCCGGTCTTC. Translated: CASSHLAGGPPVF.